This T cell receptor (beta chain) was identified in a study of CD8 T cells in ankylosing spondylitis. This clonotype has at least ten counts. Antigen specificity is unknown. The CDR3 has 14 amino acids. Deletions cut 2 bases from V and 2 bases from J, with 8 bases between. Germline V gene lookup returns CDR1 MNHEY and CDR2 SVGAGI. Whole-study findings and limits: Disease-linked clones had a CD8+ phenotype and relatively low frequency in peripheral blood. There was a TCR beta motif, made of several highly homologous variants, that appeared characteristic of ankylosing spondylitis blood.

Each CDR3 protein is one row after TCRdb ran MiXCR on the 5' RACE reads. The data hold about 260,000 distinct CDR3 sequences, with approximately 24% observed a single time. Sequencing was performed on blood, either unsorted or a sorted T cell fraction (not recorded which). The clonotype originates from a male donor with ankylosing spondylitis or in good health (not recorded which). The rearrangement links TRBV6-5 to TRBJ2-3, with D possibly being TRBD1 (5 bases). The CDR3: CASSYNRPTDTQYF. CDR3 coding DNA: TGTGCCAGCAGTTACAACAGGCCCACAGATACGCAGTATTTT.